The 25 T cell receptor beta chains given below trace back to one sample, sequenced in a study of T cells after yellow fever vaccination. TCRdb itself ran the 5' RACE reads through MiXCR, one entry per CDR3 protein. Found here are roughly 170,000 distinct CDR3 sequences, around 8.5% of them singletons; the top ten hold about 40%. This sample comprised CD8+ T cells sorted from PBMCs, obtained 45 days after the yellow fever booster vaccination. Source of these receptors: a man between 18 and 29 years old who received the YFV17D yellow fever vaccine.

The chain is built from TRBV29-1 and TRBJ2-3, with D possibly matching TRBD1 (5 bases). The CDR3 consists of 14 residues. Germline CDR1 reads SQVTM; CDR2 reads ANQGSEA. V gave up 2 bases and J gave up 3 bases, with 12 bases separating them. The CDR3 coding sequence is TGCAGCGTTGAAAGGGGCCAAGGGACAGATACGCAGTATTTT. This encodes CSVERGQGTDTQYF.

The chain joins TRBV2 to TRBJ2-1, with 11 bases lining up with TRBD1. The germline V gene has CDR1 SNHLY and CDR2 FYNNEI. J gave up 7 bases and V 6 bases, and 17 bases lay outside the gene matches. The CDR3 consists of 18 residues. The CDR3, as DNA: TGTGCCAGCAGAGAGGACAGGGGGCCCCTAGCGGGGAGGAATGAGCAGTTCTTC. Protein sequence: CASREDRGPLAGRNEQFF. Drawing the rest from reference TRBV2 and TRBJ2-1, the complete variable domain is EPEVTQTPSHQVTQMGQEVILRCVPISNHLYFYWYRQILGQKVEFLVSFYNNEISEKSEIFDDQFSVERPDGSNFTLKIRSTKLEDSAMYFCASREDRGPLAGRNEQFFGPGTRLTVL.

The V call is TRBV2, the J call TRBJ2-7; a weak D match, TRBD2 (6 bases). The germline gives CDR1 SNHLY, CDR2 FYNNEI. V lost 3 bases, J lost 3 bases, and 12 bases lay in between. There are 14 residues in the CDR3. CDR3 DNA: TGTGCCAGCAGTGACCTAGGGGAGGTCTACGAGCAGTACGTC. Encoded protein: CASSDLGEVYEQYV.

This clonotype was seen ten or more times. This sequence joins TRBV12-3 or TRBV12-4 and TRBJ2-7; a weak D match, TRBD2 (6 bases). V was shortened by 5 bases and J by 5 bases, with 19 bases between the two germline ends. The CDR3 extends over 15 amino acids. In nucleotides, the CDR3 is TGTGCCAGCAGTCCCCGGGTCCCAAGCGGGCACGAGCAGTACTTC. Protein sequence: CASSPRVPSGHEQYF.

This clonotype turned up a few times. The chain uses TRBV9 and TRBJ2-7, with D possibly TRBD1 on 6 matching bases. V was trimmed by 3 bases and J by 5 bases, leaving 15 bases between them. The CDR3 totals 14 residues. Germline-derived CDR1 and CDR2 are SGDLS and YYNGEE. CDR3 residues: CASSAWTESDEQYF. CDR3 DNA sequence: TGTGCCAGCAGCGCCTGGACAGAGTCCGACGAGCAGTACTTC.

This clonotype was seen only a few times. The chain employs TRBV6-2 or TRBV6-3 and TRBJ2-1, with 7 positions matching TRBD2. CDR1 and CDR2 (germline): MNHEY, SVGEGT. The CDR3 length is 12 residues. J gave up 13 bases and V 2 bases, and 5 bases lay outside the gene matches. In DNA, the CDR3 is TGTGCCAGCAGTTACGGCGGGGGTCTACAGTTCTTC. Its protein is CASSYGGGLQFF.

This clonotype has at least ten counts. J is TRBJ2-5 and V is TRBV12-3 or TRBV12-4; the match to TRBD2 covers 9 bases. V was pared by 3 bases and J by 5 bases, with 7 bases of the junction left unmatched. The CDR3 length is 15 residues. As DNA, the CDR3 is TGTGCCAGCAGTTTCGGGACTAGCCAGAAGGAGACCCAGTACTTC. The encoded protein is CASSFGTSQKETQYF.

This clonotype was detected only a few times. The chain employs TRBV27 and TRBJ1-2; D is undetermined. Germline-derived CDR1 and CDR2 are MNHEY and SMNVEV (reference sequence). There are 16 residues in the CDR3. Deletions cut 5 bases from V and 7 bases from J, with 23 bases between. The CDR3 DNA reads TGTGCCAGCAGTGCCCAACCGGGAGTCGACATTGGTGGCTACACCTTC. Protein: CASSAQPGVDIGGYTF.

V usage is TRBV2 and J usage is TRBJ2-1, with 9 bases aligning to TRBD1. Looked up from germline, CDR1 is SNHLY and CDR2 is FYNNEI. The CDR3 is 14 amino acids. J lost 7 bases, V lost 4 bases, and 5 bases had no gene match. CDR3 in amino acids: CASSAGTGTNEQFF. For the CDR3, the DNA is TGTGCCAGCAGTGCCGGGACAGGGACGAATGAGCAGTTCTTC.

In its sample, this clonotype was seen many times. The V and J genes are TRBV7-9 and TRBJ2-7; D unresolved. The CDR3 covers 14 residues. V was trimmed by 4 bases and J by 0 bases, leaving 10 bases between them. Germline values: CDR1 SEHNR, CDR2 FQNEAQ (reference sequence). The CDR3 DNA reads as TGTGCCAGCAGCTCCTCAGTCTCCTCCTACGAGCAGTACGTC. It codes for CASSSSVSSYEQYV.

In its sample, this clonotype was seen a few times. This chain joins TRBV12-3 or TRBV12-4 and TRBJ2-7; 11 bases are shared with TRBD1. J lost 4 bases, V lost 5 bases, and 7 bases had no gene match. This CDR3 comprises 15 residues. As DNA, the CDR3 is TGTGCCAGCAGTCCTTGGACAGGGGGCAGGTACGAGCAGTACTTC. Its translation is CASSPWTGGRYEQYF.

This clonotype came up many times. The chain uses TRBV4-3 and TRBJ2-1; weak D call: TRBD2 (5 bases). Germline values: CDR1 LGHNA, CDR2 YSLEER. This CDR3 is built from 17 residues. Trimming removed 0 bases from V and 0 bases from J, with 12 bases in between. CDR3 bases: TGCGCCAGCAGCCAAGACGGGGTGACAAGCTCCTACAATGAGCAGTTCTTC. Translation: CASSQDGVTSSYNEQFF.

Ten or more counts support this clonotype. The chain has TRBV5-4 and TRBJ2-1, with D perhaps given as TRBD1 or TRBD2 (5 bases each). Trimming shortened V by 4 bases and J by 0 bases, and 8 bases separated the two germline ends. The CDR3 loop spans 14 amino acids. Germline V gene lookup returns CDR1 SGHNT and CDR2 YYREEE (reference sequence). This chain's CDR3 is CASSGGSSYNEQFF. The CDR3 DNA reads TGTGCCAGCAGCGGGGGTAGCTCCTACAATGAGCAGTTCTTC. Supplemented by reference TRBV5-4 and TRBJ2-1, the full variable domain reads ETGVTQSPTHLIKTRGQQVTLRCSSQSGHNTVSWYQQALGQGPQFIFQYYREEENGRGNFPPRFSGLQFPNYSSELNVNALELDDSALYLCASSGGSSYNEQFFGPGTRLTVL.

The chain recombines TRBV7-2 with TRBJ1-5; possibly TRBD1 for D (6 bases). V shed 5 bases and J shed 4 bases, with 15 bases lying between them. The CDR3 contains 15 residues. Germline loops: CDR1 SGHTA, CDR2 FQGNSA. CDR3 coding DNA: TGTGCCAGCAGCCCGAGGGGGAACGGGAATCAGCCCCAGCATTTT. This translates into CASSPRGNGNQPQHF. Full variable domain (outside the CDR3, taken from reference TRBV7-2 and TRBJ1-5): GAGVSQSPSNKVTEKGKDVELRCDPISGHTALYWYRQSLGQGLEFLIYFQGNSAPDKSGLPSDRFSAERTGGSVSTLTIQRTQQEDSAVYLCASSPRGNGNQPQHFGDGTRLSIL.

The rearrangement uses TRBV4-1 and TRBJ1-1; 8 bases are shared with TRBD1. This CDR3 is built from 16 residues. Germline V gene data show CDR1 as MGHRA and CDR2 as YSYEKL. V shed 4 bases and J 0 bases; nucleotides not matched to a gene: 7. The CDR3 sequence: CASSLPRDRMNTEAFF. DNA of the CDR3: TGCGCCAGCAGCCTCCCCCGGGACAGGATGAACACTGAAGCTTTCTTT.

The chain has TRBV7-9 and TRBJ1-2; tentatively, D is TRBD1 (5 bases). Germline lookup yields CDR1 SEHNR and CDR2 FQNEAQ (reference sequence). Deletions cut 1 base from V and 7 bases from J, with 13 bases between. The CDR3 loop spans 14 amino acids. The DNA of the CDR3 is TGTGCCAGCAGCTTAGACGCAGGGTATGGTGGCTACACCTTC. Translating it yields CASSLDAGYGGYTF.

Here the CDR3 reads CASSLAPTNEQFF. CDR3 nucleotides: TGTGCCAGCAGTTTAGCGCCAACCAACGAGCAGTTCTTC. V gene TRBV12-3 or TRBV12-4 combines with J gene TRBJ2-1; D unresolved. The CDR3 totals 13 residues. Deletions cut 0 bases from V and 10 bases from J, with 10 bases between.

This clonotype was counted only a few times. CDR3 region: CASSLGQGRAPQHF. The CDR3 nucleotides are TGTGCCAGCAGTCTCGGACAGGGGAGGGCACCCCAGCATTTT. The J gene is TRBJ1-5, the V gene TRBV6-5; 9 bases are a match to TRBD1. V shed 5 bases and J 10 bases; nucleotides not matched to a gene: 9. The CDR3 length is 14 residues. Germline V lookup: CDR1 MNHEY, CDR2 SVGAGI.

At least ten counts were recorded for this clonotype. The chain uses TRBV12-3 or TRBV12-4 and TRBJ2-4; D gene unclear. Deletions cut 2 bases from V and 2 bases from J, with 13 bases between. The CDR3 runs 16 residues. In DNA, the CDR3 is TGTGCCAGCAGTTTAAAAGGAGTCGGAACCAAAAACATTCAGTACTTC. As protein: CASSLKGVGTKNIQYF.

In its sample, this clonotype was seen a few times. The rearrangement links TRBV6-2 or TRBV6-3 to TRBJ2-1, with D perhaps matching TRBD2 (5 bases). The V end was cut by 11 bases, the J end by 0 bases, with 11 bases between. CDR1 and CDR2 from the germline V gene are MNHEY and SVGEGT. The CDR3 consists of 13 residues. CDR3 amino acids: CASGLTSYNEQFF. The CDR3 DNA follows: TGTGCCTCAGGACTCACCTCCTACAATGAGCAGTTCTTC.

This clonotype has only a few counts. V and J are TRBV11-2 and TRBJ2-3, with TRBD1 identical over 10 bases. Germline V gene lookup returns CDR1 SGHAT and CDR2 FQNNGV. The CDR3 length is 16 residues. V was clipped by 5 bases and J by 5 bases; unmatched bases: 10. In DNA, the CDR3 is TGTGCCAGCAGCCAACGTGGGACAGGGGCTAAAGATACGCAGTATTTT. Its protein is CASSQRGTGAKDTQYF. Together with reference TRBV11-2 and TRBJ2-3, the CDR3 gives the full variable domain: EAGVAQSPRYKIIEKRQSVAFWCNPISGHATLYWYQQILGQGPKLLIQFQNNGVVDDSQLPKDRFSAERLKGVDSTLKIQPAKLEDSAVYLCASSQRGTGAKDTQYFGPGTRLTVL.

This clonotype was seen only a few times. V is TRBV4-1 and J is TRBJ1-4, with D tentatively TRBD1 (5 bases). The V end lost 1 base, the J end lost 4 bases, and 13 bases lay between the germline ends. Germline CDR1 reads MGHRA; CDR2 reads YSYEKL. The CDR3 loop spans 16 amino acids. The CDR3 DNA reads as TGCGCCAGCAGCCAAGGCGTCAGGGACCTTAATGAAAAACTGTTTTTT. This translates into CASSQGVRDLNEKLFF.

The chain combines TRBV4-3 with TRBJ2-1, with D unresolved. Per the germline V gene, CDR1 is LGHNA and CDR2 is YSLEER. V lost 0 bases and J lost 3, with 12 bases in between. The CDR3 is 16 amino acids. This chain's CDR3 is CASSQDPPPSYNEQFF. CDR3 bases: TGCGCCAGCAGCCAAGATCCCCCCCCCAGCTACAATGAGCAGTTCTTC.

This clonotype was counted a few times. The V gene is TRBV29-1, the J gene TRBJ1-2, with D tentatively TRBD1 (6 bases). The germline V gene has CDR1 SQVTM and CDR2 ANQGSEA. V lost 6 bases, J lost 8 bases, and 13 bases lay in between. The CDR3 sequence is 11 residues long. The CDR3 nucleotides are TGCAGCGTAGTAAGGACAGAAGGCTACACCTTC. Its translation: CSVVRTEGYTF.

This clonotype appeared a few times. The chain recombines TRBV27 with TRBJ1-2, with 9 bases identical to TRBD1. Germline V gene lookup returns CDR1 MNHEY and CDR2 SMNVEV (reference sequence). V shed 10 bases and J 7 bases; nucleotides not matched to a gene: 4. This CDR3 is 11 amino acids long. The CDR3 is CATGQGFGYTF. Written as DNA, the CDR3 is TGTGCCACGGGACAGGGTTTTGGCTACACCTTC.